The 32 T cell receptor beta chains listed next were all sequenced from one sample in a study of technical replicates of blood from four donors. Sequencing used immunoSEQ multiplex PCR; TCRdb keeps in-frame clones, though not all of them. The data contain around 85,000 clones, roughly 94% of them singletons. The sample was T cells isolated from PBMCs. The receptors shown here come from a human donor in good health.

This clone has a handful of counts. The rearrangement links TRBV5-4 to TRBJ2-2; a weak D match, TRBD2 (6 bases). The V and J ends lost 3 bases and 6 bases respectively, with 15 bases between them. Germline CDR1 and CDR2: SGHNT and YYREEE (reference sequence). The CDR3 length is 15 residues. DNA of the CDR3: TGTGCCAGCAGCTCATTGGGGAGGACGGCCGGGGAGCTGTTTTTT. This translates into CASSSLGRTAGELFF.

This chain connects TRBV19 to TRBJ2-4; tentatively, D is TRBD1 (6 bases). This CDR3 is built from 13 residues. With 7 bases removed from V and 8 bases from J, the gap between germline ends came to 15 bases. CDR1 and CDR2 (germline): LNHDA, SQIVND (reference sequence). This chain's CDR3 is CASTHIEGDIQYF. The CDR3 DNA reads as TGTGCCAGTACCCATATCGAGGGGGACATTCAGTACTTC.

The chain combines TRBV5-1 with TRBJ1-5, with a tentative D call TRBD1 (6 bases). The germline V gene has CDR1 SGHRS and CDR2 YFSETQ. The length of the CDR3 is 15 residues. Between the trimmed V and J ends, which lost 3 bases and 3 bases, there was a span of 13 bases. The CDR3 DNA is TGCGCCAGCAGCTGGCGTCCAGGGGACAATCAGCCCCAGCATTTT. Amino acids: CASSWRPGDNQPQHF.

The chain combines TRBV10-3 with TRBJ1-2; D is unclear. The V end lost 4 bases, the J end lost 7 bases, and 13 bases lay between the germline ends. The germline V gene encodes CDR1 ENHRY and CDR2 SYGVKD. The CDR3 has 13 amino acids. This CDR3 is CAISVVEMSGYTF. In nucleotides, the CDR3 is TGTGCCATCAGTGTTGTGGAGATGTCTGGCTACACCTTC.

The V and J genes are TRBV5-1 and TRBJ1-2; D unclear. The CDR3 runs 13 residues. The V and J ends lost 0 bases and 8 bases respectively, with 11 bases between them. Germline CDR1 reads SGHRS; CDR2 reads YFSETQ. The CDR3 sequence is CASSLAAGYGYTF. The CDR3, as DNA: TGCGCCAGCAGCTTGGCCGCGGGATACGGCTACACCTTC.

The chain carries TRBV19 and TRBJ1-5; D is undetermined. This CDR3 is 14 amino acids long. The V and J ends lost 2 bases and 9 bases respectively, with 14 bases between them. From germline, CDR1 is LNHDA and CDR2 SQIVND (reference sequence). CDR3: CASSITRRLGPQHF. The CDR3 DNA reads TGTGCCAGTAGTATAACCCGACGACTAGGGCCCCAGCATTTT.

The chain links TRBV28 to TRBJ2-3, with D maybe TRBD2 (5 bases). Germline CDR1 MDHEN, CDR2 SYDVKM. V gave up 3 bases and J gave up 0 bases, with 7 bases separating them. The length of the CDR3 is 14 residues. Written as DNA, the CDR3 is TGTGCCAGCAGTTTTGGCGGGAGCACAGATACGCAGTATTTT. As protein: CASSFGGSTDTQYF.

V is TRBV7-9 and J is TRBJ1-2; TRBD1 is a possible D gene (5 bases). The V end lost 4 bases, the J end lost 1 base, and 10 bases lay between the germline ends. CDR3 length equals 14 residues. Looked up from germline, CDR1 is SEHNR and CDR2 is FQNEAQ (reference sequence). The CDR3 nucleotides read TGTGCCAGCAGCTCATACCAGGGTAACTATGGCTACACCTTC. Translated: CASSSYQGNYGYTF.

V gene TRBV5-1 combines with J gene TRBJ1-4; D ambiguous. V dropped 0 bases and J dropped 3 bases, with 9 bases sitting between them. The CDR3 is 15 residues long. Germline V gene lookup returns CDR1 SGHRS and CDR2 YFSETQ. CDR3 nucleotide sequence: TGCGCCAGCAGCTTGGACGGGAACTCTAATGAAAAACTGTTTTTT. This codes for CASSLDGNSNEKLFF. Looking up the rest from reference TRBV5-1 and TRBJ1-4 gives the full variable domain: KAGVTQTPRYLIKTRGQQVTLSCSPISGHRSVSWYQQTPGQGLQFLFEYFSETQRNKGNFPGRFSGRQFSNSRSEMNVSTLELGDSALYLCASSLDGNSNEKLFFGSGTQLSVL.

This clone was recorded only once. The CDR3 nucleotides are TGTGCCAGCTCATCGGGAGAGACCCAGTACTTC. It encodes CASSSGETQYF. The chain joins TRBV18 to TRBJ2-5; D gene ambiguous. Germline loops: CDR1 KGHSH, CDR2 LQKENI. Trimming cost V 5 bases and J 4 bases, with 5 bases left between them. The CDR3 sequence is 11 residues long.

The chain recombines TRBV21-1 with TRBJ2-7; the table's D call, TRBD2, was not checked against the DNA. TRBV21-1 is classified as a pseudogene. This CDR3 comprises 12 residues. CDR3 region: CASTWSPYEQYF. The CDR3 DNA sequence: TGTGCCAGCACCTGGAGTCCCTACGAGCAGTACTTC.

The chain joins TRBV13 to TRBJ2-5; tentative D call: TRBD2 (6 bases). The germline V and J ends were trimmed by 5 bases and 5 bases, with 15 bases remaining between them. The CDR3 runs to 14 residues. CDR1 PRHDT and CDR2 FYEKMQ come from the germline V gene (reference sequence). The CDR3 protein is CASSMTSPGETQYF. DNA of the CDR3: TGTGCCAGCAGCATGACTAGTCCAGGGGAGACCCAGTACTTC.

The V call is TRBV27, the J call TRBJ2-7; 9 bases map to TRBD1. Germline V lookup: CDR1 MNHEY, CDR2 SMNVEV (reference sequence). This CDR3 contains 14 residues. Trimming removed 6 bases from V and 6 bases from J; junction bases left unmatched: 9. CDR3 protein: CASSIDRGETEQYF. The DNA for the CDR3 is TGTGCCAGCAGCATCGACAGGGGGGAAACCGAGCAGTACTTC.

This chain joins TRBV29-1 and TRBJ1-1, with D possibly being TRBD1 (6 bases). CDR3 length: 14 residues. Trimming removed 0 bases from V and 4 bases from J, with 12 bases in between. In germline, CDR1 is SQVTM, CDR2 ANQGSEA. The CDR3 is CSVEDGGRTTEAFF. DNA of the CDR3: TGCAGCGTTGAAGATGGGGGCAGGACCACTGAAGCTTTCTTT.

Here the CDR3 reads CASSPPHRGLKISYEQFF. CDR3 nucleotide sequence: TGCGCCAGCAGCCCACCACACAGGGGACTCAAAATTTCTTATGAGCAGTTCTTC. V and J are TRBV4-1 and TRBJ2-1, with a weak D call TRBD1 (7 bases). The V and J ends lost 4 bases and 8 bases respectively, with 27 bases between them. Germline CDR1 is MGHRA and CDR2 is YSYEKL. The CDR3 totals 18 residues.

This chain joins TRBV5-5 and TRBJ1-1; TRBD1 matches 8 bases. The germline gives CDR1 SGHKS, CDR2 YYEKEE (reference sequence). The CDR3 is 16 amino acids. V lost 1 base, J lost 0 bases, and 5 bases stayed unmatched. As DNA, the CDR3 is TGTGCCAGCAGCTTGACGAGACAGGGGATGAACACTGAAGCTTTCTTT. The encoded protein is CASSLTRQGMNTEAFF.

A single count supports this clone. The gene calls are TRBV28 and TRBJ2-7, with 13 bases that match TRBD2. The CDR3 length is 18 residues. Germline CDR1 MDHEN, CDR2 SYDVKM. Germline trimming cut 1 base from V and 0 bases from J; bases unmatched to any gene: 6. CDR3 in amino acids: CASSLSLAGGPRSYEQYF. The CDR3 DNA sequence: TGTGCCAGCAGTTTATCACTAGCGGGAGGGCCCCGCTCCTACGAGCAGTACTTC.

J is TRBJ2-7 and V is TRBV28; TRBD2 matches at 9 bases. CDR1 and CDR2 (germline): MDHEN, SYDVKM. After removal of 3 bases from V and 4 bases from J, the junction contained 13 bases not matched to a gene. This CDR3 has 17 residues. CDR3 DNA: TGTGCCAGCAGTTTCTTCGCGGGAGGGCCAACCCAATACGAGCAGTACTTC. Residues: CASSFFAGGPTQYEQYF.

V usage is TRBV29-1 and J usage is TRBJ2-5; a weak D match, TRBD1 (5 bases). The germline CDR1 and CDR2 sequences are SQVTM and ANQGSEA. Trimming pared 0 bases from V and 2 bases from J, leaving 10 bases between. CDR3 length: 14 residues. The CDR3 sequence is CSVEDAGSQETQYF. DNA of the CDR3: TGCAGCGTTGAAGATGCAGGGTCGCAAGAGACCCAGTACTTC.

This clone was recorded only once. V and J are TRBV30 and TRBJ1-5; D remains ambiguous. V was trimmed by 0 bases and J by 0 bases, leaving 9 bases between them. The germline gives CDR1 GTSNPN, CDR2 SVGIG (reference sequence). This CDR3 is built from 15 residues. CDR3 region: CAWSVNTYSNQPQHF. The CDR3 DNA reads TGTGCCTGGAGTGTAAATACTTATAGCAATCAGCCCCAGCATTTT.

The rearrangement uses TRBV7-9 and TRBJ1-1; D remains ambiguous. Germline-derived CDR1 and CDR2 are SEHNR and FQNEAQ (reference sequence). There are 13 residues in the CDR3. The V end was cut by 1 base, the J end by 6 bases, with 9 bases between. The DNA for the CDR3 is TGTGCCAGCAGCTTAGTGGCAAACCCTGAAGCTTTCTTT. Its translation: CASSLVANPEAFF.

The chain has TRBV30 and TRBJ1-2, with TRBD1 as a possible D gene (6 bases). V lost 4 bases to trimming and J lost 10 bases, with 13 bases between them. Germline values: CDR1 GTSNPN, CDR2 SVGIG (reference sequence). The CDR3 length is 11 residues. The DNA of the CDR3 is TGTGCCTGGAATGGACAGATTAACTACACCTTC. It translates to CAWNGQINYTF.

The V call is TRBV7-9, the J call TRBJ2-3, with TRBD2 matching over 8 bases. CDR1 is SEHNR, CDR2 FQNEAQ, per germline (reference sequence). The CDR3 totals 15 residues. J lost 4 bases, V lost 5 bases, and 8 bases had no gene match. CDR3 DNA: TGTGCCAGCAGCACCTCTAGCGGGTCCCCAGATACGCAGTATTTT. Residues: CASSTSSGSPDTQYF.

The table lists this clone with a count of one. V and J are TRBV13 and TRBJ2-1; D is undetermined. The CDR3 has 13 residues. Germline loops: CDR1 PRHDT, CDR2 FYEKMQ (reference sequence). Trimming took 2 bases from V and 3 from J, leaving 5 bases between them. CDR3 DNA: TGTGCCAGCAGCTTAATCCGCTACAATGAGCAGTTCTTC. The encoded protein is CASSLIRYNEQFF.

The rearrangement joins TRBV9 to TRBJ2-1; 7 bases align to TRBD2. This CDR3 region has 15 residues. The trim removed 4 bases at V and 5 bases at J, leaving 9 bases unmatched. The V gene's germline CDR1 is SGDLS and CDR2 YYNGEE. CDR3 bases: TGTGCCAGCAGCACCCGACTAGCTCATAACAATGAGCAGTTCTTC. Protein sequence: CASSTRLAHNNEQFF.

The chain is built from TRBV4-2 and TRBJ2-3; 10 bases agree with TRBD2. With V trimmed by 3 bases and J by 6 bases, 9 bases remained unmatched. Germline V gives CDR1 LGHNA, CDR2 YNFKEQ. The CDR3 loop spans 16 amino acids. CDR3 in DNA: TGTGCCAGCAGCCAGGGAGCGGGAGGGCCGCGGGATACGCAGTATTTT. Its translation: CASSQGAGGPRDTQYF.

This sequence joins TRBV30 and TRBJ2-7, with D possibly matching TRBD1 (6 bases). There are 15 residues in the CDR3. Per germline, CDR1 GTSNPN and CDR2 SVGIG (reference sequence). Trimming took off 0 bases at V and 5 bases at J, with 17 bases between the two ends. The CDR3 sequence: CAWSVGAGVRNEQYF. The DNA of the CDR3 is TGTGCCTGGAGTGTAGGGGCAGGGGTAAGGAACGAGCAGTACTTC.

The rearrangement links TRBV30 to TRBJ2-3, with 9 bases matching TRBD1. The V gene's germline CDR1 is GTSNPN and CDR2 SVGIG (reference sequence). The CDR3 consists of 15 residues. V gave up 2 bases and J gave up 2 bases; unmatched junction bases: 5. CDR3 coding DNA: TGTGCCTGGAGTCCGGGACAGGGTAACACAGATACGCAGTATTTT. Protein sequence: CAWSPGQGNTDTQYF.

The chain links TRBV4-1 to TRBJ2-7; 8 nucleotides match TRBD1. V was pared by 1 base and J by 0 bases, with 5 bases of the junction left unmatched. Germline V gives CDR1 MGHRA, CDR2 YSYEKL. CDR3 size: 16 residues. For the CDR3, the DNA is TGCGCCAGCAGCCAAGCAGGCCAGGGGGCCTCCTACGAGCAGTACTTC. Protein product: CASSQAGQGASYEQYF.

This clone has a single count. The rearrangement uses TRBV30 and TRBJ2-7; 8 nucleotides agree with TRBD2. V lost 2 bases to trimming and J lost 3 bases; unmatched junction nucleotides: 6. Germline V gene lookup returns CDR1 GTSNPN and CDR2 SVGIG (reference sequence). The CDR3 covers 14 residues. CDR3 nucleotide sequence: TGTGCCTGGAGTATAGCGGGGCCCTTCTACGAGCAGTACTTC. Translating it yields CAWSIAGPFYEQYF. Using reference TRBV30 and TRBJ2-7 for the parts outside the CDR3, the full variable domain is SQTIHQWPATLVQPVGSPLSLECTVEGTSNPNLYWYRQAAGRGLQLLFYSVGIGQISSEVPQNLSASRPQDRQFILSSKKLLLSDSGFYLCAWSIAGPFYEQYFGPGTRLTVT.

The rearrangement joins TRBV4-1 to TRBJ2-2; no clear D. The germline V gene has CDR1 MGHRA and CDR2 YSYEKL. Deletions cut 1 base from V and 8 bases from J, with 14 bases between. The CDR3 sequence is 15 residues long. As DNA, the CDR3 is TGCGCCAGCAGCCAAGTACTCGGTGGTCCGGGGGAGCTGTTTTTT. It encodes CASSQVLGGPGELFF.

V gene TRBV2 combines with J gene TRBJ2-3, with 8 bases that match TRBD1. Per germline, CDR1 SNHLY and CDR2 FYNNEI. V gave up 8 bases and J gave up 10 bases; unmatched junction bases: 5. This CDR3 is 11 amino acids long. This CDR3 is CASHRGEAQYF. The CDR3 DNA reads TGTGCCAGCCACAGGGGGGAGGCGCAGTATTTT. Looking up the rest from reference TRBV2 and TRBJ2-3 gives the full variable domain: EPEVTQTPSHQVTQMGQEVILRCVPISNHLYFYWYRQILGQKVEFLVSFYNNEISEKSEIFDDQFSVERPDGSNFTLKIRSTKLEDSAMYFCASHRGEAQYFGPGTRLTVL.